The source of this TCR beta chain is a study of CD8 T cells in Susac syndrome. A quantity of roughly 0.5 to 1 ug RNA underwent reverse transcription using random hexamers. One entry per CDR3 protein, called by TCRdb with MiXCR from the immunoSEQ multiplex PCR reads. This sample has about 200,000 distinct CDR3 sequences; 85% to 95% occur once, and the top ten carry 0.1%. This CDR3 has 12 residues. Germline V CDR1 and CDR2: SQVTM, ANQGSEA. V gave up 2 bases and J gave up 5 bases, with 9 bases separating them. The sample taken for sequencing was CD4+ T cells from PBMCs. The origin of this receptor is a human donor in good health. The chain couples TRBV29-1 to TRBJ1-1; D call uncertain. The CDR3 sequence: CSVEFIGTEAFF. The DNA for the CDR3 is TGCAGCGTTGAATTTATCGGTACTGAAGCTTTCTTT.